This passage covers 18 T cell receptor beta chains from one sample sequenced in a study of long-term antiretroviral therapy in people with HIV. Version v3.0 of the immunoSEQ assay ran at survey level. Sequencing used immunoSEQ multiplex PCR; TCRdb keeps in-frame clones, though not all of them. The sample holds about 25,000 clones, roughly 84% seen once. The source was unsorted PBMCs, collected roughly 4.1 years after starting antiretroviral therapy. The receptors were sampled from a man aged 30 to 45 with HIV.

This clone has just a few counts. The V and J genes are TRBV2 and TRBJ1-2, with D possibly matching TRBD1 (5 bases). CDR1 SNHLY and CDR2 FYNNEI come from the germline V gene. This CDR3 spans 13 amino acids. The germline V and J ends were trimmed by 9 bases and 4 bases, with 15 bases remaining between them. The CDR3 reads CARGDPASYGYTF. The CDR3 DNA is TGTGCCAGAGGGGATCCAGCAAGCTATGGCTACACCTTC.

The chain links TRBV6-4 to TRBJ2-1, with 7 nucleotides matching TRBD2. In germline, CDR1 is MRHNA, CDR2 SNTAGT. The CDR3 has 15 residues. V trimming: 4 bases; J trimming: 6 bases; junction bases outside the gene matches: 9. The CDR3 nucleotides are TGTGCCAGCAGTGCCGCATTCGGCGGGGGCAATGAGCAGTTCTTC. Translating it yields CASSAAFGGGNEQFF.

J is TRBJ1-3 and V is TRBV6-6; D is unresolved. Trimming took 0 bases from V and 2 from J, leaving 11 bases between them. The germline V gene has CDR1 MNHNY and CDR2 SVGAGI (reference sequence). The CDR3 is 16 amino acids. The CDR3 sequence: CASSYSKDIPGNTIYF. Here the CDR3 DNA reads TGTGCCAGCAGTTACTCGAAGGATATACCTGGAAACACCATATATTTT.

CDR3 in amino acids: CASSPTQVATNEKLFF. In nucleotides, the CDR3 is TGTGCCAGCTCACCAACTCAGGTTGCAACTAATGAAAAACTGTTTTTT. The J gene is TRBJ1-4, the V gene TRBV18; D is undetermined. Between the trimmed V and J ends, which lost 2 bases and 0 bases, there was a span of 10 bases. This CDR3 region has 16 residues. The V gene's germline CDR1 is KGHSH and CDR2 LQKENI.

This clone was seen only once. The chain recombines TRBV19 with TRBJ1-4; D is unresolved. The CDR3 runs 13 residues. Trimming took off 3 bases at V and 4 bases at J, with 6 bases between the two ends. The germline V gene has CDR1 LNHDA and CDR2 SQIVND (reference sequence). DNA for the CDR3: TGTGCCAGTAGTATTCTGGGTAATGAAAAACTGTTTTTT. This gives the protein CASSILGNEKLFF.

The chain uses TRBV11-2 and TRBJ2-2; no firm D call. CDR3 length: 13 residues. The V end lost 3 bases, the J end lost 4 bases, and 6 bases lay between the germline ends. CDR1 and CDR2 (germline): SGHAT, FQNNGV. The CDR3 region has the DNA TGTGCCAGCAGCTTCGGGTTCACCGGGGAGCTGTTTTTT. Its translation: CASSFGFTGELFF.

This chain uses TRBV2 with TRBJ2-4; a weak D match, TRBD1 (5 bases). This CDR3 spans 16 amino acids. Per germline, CDR1 SNHLY and CDR2 FYNNEI. V lost 1 base and J 2 bases, leaving 12 bases between the germline ends. The CDR3 sequence: CASSEEAGRTKNIQYF. CDR3 DNA sequence: TGTGCCAGCAGTGAAGAGGCAGGGCGGACCAAAAACATTCAGTACTTC.

The count of this clone is one. The chain joins TRBV18 to TRBJ1-1; D unclear. The CDR3 has 12 amino acids. Trimming took 2 bases from V and 9 from J, leaving 10 bases between them. Germline V gene data show CDR1 as KGHSH and CDR2 as LQKENI. DNA for the CDR3: TGTGCCAGCTCACCATTGGACTTGAAAGCTTTCTTT. This translates into CASSPLDLKAFF.

The chain combines TRBV9 with TRBJ2-1; D not certain. V lost 0 bases to trimming and J lost 8 bases, with 3 bases between them. The length of the CDR3 is 11 residues. The V gene's germline CDR1 is SGDLS and CDR2 YYNGEE. This chain's CDR3 is CASSVGHEQFF. The CDR3 DNA sequence: TGTGCCAGCAGCGTAGGGCATGAGCAGTTCTTC.

This clone has only a few counts. This chain links TRBV19 with TRBJ2-5; D possibly corresponds to TRBD1 (6 bases). There are 13 residues in the CDR3. CDR1 LNHDA and CDR2 SQIVND come from the germline V gene (reference sequence). Trimming pared 1 base from V and 5 bases from J, leaving 8 bases between. CDR3 DNA: TGTGCCAGTAGTATAGCCAGGGGTGAGACCCAGTACTTC. Translating gives CASSIARGETQYF.

Details on this clone: At one end, the junction sequence differs from germline, possibly due to a read error. The chain has TRBV5-1 and TRBJ2-1; 7 nucleotides match TRBD2. CDR1 is SGHRS, CDR2 YFSETQ, per germline. The CDR3 has 12 residues. The CDR3 is CASSLGGNEQFF. In nucleotides, the CDR3 is TGCGCCAGCAGTTTGGGGGGGAATGAGCAGTTCTTC.

In this sample, this clone turned up a few times. The gene calls are TRBV9 and TRBJ1-5; D remains ambiguous. The V gene's germline CDR1 is SGDLS and CDR2 YYNGEE. V was shortened by 0 bases and J by 7 bases, with 8 bases between the two germline ends. The CDR3 sequence is 13 residues long. CDR3 in DNA: TGTGCCAGCAGCGTAGCTTCGGGACAGCCCCAGCATTTT. Protein product: CASSVASGQPQHF.

This sequence joins TRBV27 and TRBJ2-5; 9 positions agree with TRBD1. Germline values: CDR1 MNHEY, CDR2 SMNVEV (reference sequence). V shed 4 bases and J 5 bases; nucleotides not matched to a gene: 5. CDR3 size: 14 residues. The CDR3 loop reads CASSSGQGRETQYF. The CDR3, as DNA: TGTGCCAGCAGTTCGGGACAGGGTAGGGAGACCCAGTACTTC.

CDR3 in amino acids: CASSSGQGFEKLFF. CDR3 nucleotides: TGTGCCAGCAGCTCCGGACAGGGGTTCGAAAAACTGTTTTTT. This chain uses TRBV7-9 with TRBJ1-4; 9 bases fit TRBD1. Looked up from germline, CDR1 is SEHNR and CDR2 is FQNEAQ (reference sequence). CDR3 length: 14 residues. Germline trimming cut 4 bases from V and 8 bases from J; bases unmatched to any gene: 5. Filled out from reference TRBV7-9 and TRBJ1-4, the complete variable domain reads DTGVSQNPRHKITKRGQNVTFRCDPISEHNRLYWYRQTLGQGPEFLTYFQNEAQLEKSRLLSDRFSAERPKGSFSTLEIQRTEQGDSAMYLCASSSGQGFEKLFFGSGTQLSVL.

This chain links TRBV7-2 with TRBJ2-1; D gene ambiguous. Per the germline V gene, CDR1 is SGHTA and CDR2 is FQGNSA. Trimming left V 0 bases short and J 6 bases short, with 9 bases between. CDR3 length: 14 residues. Written as DNA, the CDR3 is TGTGCCAGCAGCTTAGCGAGTCCCCCCAATGAGCAGTTCTTC. Translation: CASSLASPPNEQFF.

This clone occurred once. The CDR3 DNA reads as TGCAGCGTTGCTGAATTTGGGACTAGCGGGTTAAGCTCCTACAATGAGCAGTTCTTC. Translation gives CSVAEFGTSGLSSYNEQFF. The V gene is TRBV29-1, the J gene TRBJ2-1, with 12 bases lining up with TRBD2. The CDR3 consists of 19 residues. Germline assignment: CDR1 SQVTM and CDR2 ANQGSEA. Unmatched junction bases numbered 13, after V lost 4 bases and J lost 0 bases.

The rearrangement joins TRBV30 to TRBJ2-7; 10 positions match TRBD1. From germline, CDR1 is GTSNPN and CDR2 SVGIG (reference sequence). V lost 3 bases, J lost 7 bases, and 6 bases stayed unmatched. The CDR3 sequence is 13 residues long. As DNA, the CDR3 is TGTGCCTGGAGGGGGACAGGGGTCCGGGAGCAGTACTTC. It encodes CAWRGTGVREQYF. Full variable domain (remainder filled in from reference TRBV30 and TRBJ2-7): SQTIHQWPATLVQPVGSPLSLECTVEGTSNPNLYWYRQAAGRGLQLLFYSVGIGQISSEVPQNLSASRPQDRQFILSSKKLLLSDSGFYLCAWRGTGVREQYFGPGTRLTVT.

The genes are TRBV7-2 and TRBJ1-3; D uncertain. Germline-derived CDR1 and CDR2 are SGHTA and FQGNSA. The length of the CDR3 is 17 residues. V was clipped by 2 bases and J by 0 bases, with 14 bases between them. The CDR3 DNA is TGTGCCAGCAGCTTACGAATTTCGGCCAGCTCTGGAAACACCATATATTTT. It yields the protein CASSLRISASSGNTIYF.